The 9 T cell receptor beta chains below come from one sample, sequenced in a study of beta chain features in type 1 diabetes. Isolated RNA was reverse transcribed in full, so expressed TCRB transcripts were sequenced. TCRdb keeps only in-frame clones here, not all; method: immunoSEQ multiplex PCR. The table lists 350,000 to 400,000 clones, roughly 15% of them singletons. Material for sequencing was naive CD4+ T cells from blood. These receptors came from a woman aged 18-29 years in good health.

This clone came up a few times. The CDR3 region has the DNA TGTGCCAGTAGTATAAGGGGCGGCCGAGATACGCAGTATTTT. This translates into CASSIRGGRDTQYF. The chain has TRBV19 and TRBJ2-3; D is perhaps TRBD1 (5 bases). Germline CDR1 and CDR2: LNHDA and SQIVND (reference sequence). Trimming took 2 bases from V and 5 from J, leaving 11 bases between them. The CDR3 consists of 14 residues.

This clone was seen more than once but under ten times. The genes are TRBV30 and TRBJ2-3, with TRBD2 matching over 7 bases. Germline V lookup: CDR1 GTSNPN, CDR2 SVGIG (reference sequence). The CDR3 spans 15 residues. Losses at the gene ends were 1 base for V and 0 bases for J; bases not matched to a gene: 4. The CDR3 DNA reads TGTGCCTGGAGTGGGGGTAGCGGGAGCACAGATACGCAGTATTTT. Translated, it gives CAWSGGSGSTDTQYF.

This clone was counted only a few times. The J gene is TRBJ2-1, the V gene TRBV4-1; TRBD1 matches at 8 bases. CDR3 length: 15 amino acids. Germline V gene data show CDR1 as MGHRA and CDR2 as YSYEKL. Germline trimming cut 1 base from V and 4 bases from J; bases unmatched to any gene: 3. CDR3 DNA: TGCGCCAGCAGCCAAGCGGACAGGGAATACAATGAGCAGTTCTTC. Protein: CASSQADREYNEQFF.

A few counts support this clone. The chain combines TRBV18 with TRBJ2-5; 12 bases are shared with TRBD2. This CDR3 contains 17 residues. With 0 bases clipped from V and 2 bases from J, the junction kept 4 bases outside the gene matches. Germline CDR1 reads KGHSH; CDR2 reads LQKENI. In DNA form, the CDR3 reads TGTGCCAGCTCACCACCGCTAGCGGGAGGGGAACAAGAGACCCAGTACTTC. Its translation: CASSPPLAGGEQETQYF. The entire variable domain, with the rest obtained from reference TRBV18 and TRBJ2-5, is as follows: NAGVMQNPRHLVRRRGQEARLRCSPMKGHSHVYWYRQLPEEGLKFMVYLQKENIIDESGMPKERFSAEFPKEGPSILRIQQVVRGDSAAYFCASSPPLAGGEQETQYFGPGTRLLVL.

The chain links TRBV7-2 to TRBJ1-5, with D unclear. The CDR3 is 13 residues long. Germline assignment: CDR1 SGHTA and CDR2 FQGNSA. Trimming took off 8 bases at V and 5 bases at J, with 13 bases between the two ends. DNA for the CDR3: TGTGCCAGCTCCCGGGGTTGGGATCAGCCCCAGCATTTT. This sequence encodes CASSRGWDQPQHF.

As to this clone: A read error may account for a junction end that differs from germline. The chain combines TRBV4-1 with TRBJ1-5; D remains unclear. The CDR3 spans 15 residues. Looked up from germline, CDR1 is MGHRA and CDR2 is YSYEKL. CDR3 amino acids: CASSEESRGGQPQHF. CDR3 DNA: TGCGCCAGCAGCGAAGAGTCCAGAGGAGGTCAGCCCCAGCATTTT.

This clone was observed a few times. The chain is built from TRBV6-6 and TRBJ2-3, with TRBD2 identical over 15 bases. Germline assignment: CDR1 MNHNY and CDR2 SVGAGI (reference sequence). The CDR3 loop spans 15 amino acids. Trimming took 5 bases from V and 9 from J; bases not matched to a gene: 6. The CDR3 region is CASSAGLAGGLTQYF. The CDR3, as DNA: TGTGCCAGCAGTGCGGGACTAGCGGGAGGACTGACGCAGTATTTT.

This clone was seen a handful of times. The chain uses TRBV7-6 and TRBJ2-5; 7 bases align to TRBD2. Germline V lookup: CDR1 SGHVS, CDR2 FNYEAQ. CDR3 size: 15 residues. V shed 0 bases and J 4 bases; nucleotides not matched to a gene: 5. CDR3 DNA: TGTGCCAGCAGCTTAGCGGGAGGGCCTCGAGAGACCCAGTACTTC. Protein product: CASSLAGGPRETQYF. The whole variable domain, remainder taken from reference TRBV7-6 and TRBJ2-5, is GAGVSQSPRYKVTKRGQDVALRCDPISGHVSLYWYRQALGQGPEFLTYFNYEAQQDKSGLPNDRFSAERPEGSISTLTIQRTEQRDSAMYRCASSLAGGPRETQYFGPGTRLLVL.

The CDR3 DNA follows: TGTGCCAGCAGCTTCGGCGGGAGAGGTAATGAGCAGTTCTTC. Its translation is CASSFGGRGNEQFF. The chain links TRBV11-2 to TRBJ2-1, with 7 positions matching TRBD2. The CDR3 covers 14 residues. Germline loops: CDR1 SGHAT, CDR2 FQNNGV. The V gene end was trimmed by 3 bases and the J gene end by 7 bases; junction bases not matched to a gene: 6.